Presented here are 18 T cell receptor beta chains from one specimen sequenced in a study of blood T cell repertoires in COVID-19. Only in-frame clones appear in the TCRdb table, and some are missing; sequencing was by immunoSEQ multiplex PCR. The sample lists 65,000 to 85,000 clones; 91% were seen once. The sequencing sample was made of peripheral blood. These receptors all stem from a human donor in a cohort sampled during active COVID-19.

V and J are TRBV7-3 and TRBJ2-1; 14 nucleotides match TRBD2. The germline V gene has CDR1 SGHTA and CDR2 FQGTGA. J gave up 4 bases and V 1 base, and 15 bases lay outside the gene matches. This CDR3 is 21 amino acids long. The CDR3 sequence: CASSLSGSGLAGGRRYNEQFF. The CDR3 DNA sequence: TGTGCCAGCAGCTTAAGTGGCTCAGGACTAGCGGGGGGCCGGAGGTACAATGAGCAGTTCTTC. Supplemented by reference TRBV7-3 and TRBJ2-1, the full variable domain reads GAGVSQTPSNKVTEKGKYVELRCDPISGHTALYWYRQSLGQGPEFLIYFQGTGAADDSGLPNDRFFAVRPEGSVSTLKIQRTERGDSAVYLCASSLSGSGLAGGRRYNEQFFGPGTRLTVL.

J is TRBJ1-1 and V is TRBV29-1; D gene ambiguous. The CDR3 runs to 13 residues. Germline-derived CDR1 and CDR2 are SQVTM and ANQGSEA. The V gene lost 4 bases and the J gene lost 2 bases, with 11 bases spanning the gap. In DNA form, the CDR3 reads TGCAGCGTTGGAGACGGAGCCAACACTGAAGCTTTCTTT. Its protein product is CSVGDGANTEAFF.

This clone was observed a few times. The chain has TRBV6-6 and TRBJ1-6; D is possibly TRBD1 (6 bases). Germline values: CDR1 MNHNY, CDR2 SVGAGI (reference sequence). Deletions cut 5 bases from V and 9 bases from J, with 11 bases between. The CDR3 length is 13 residues. In nucleotides, the CDR3 is TGTGCCAGCAGTCTCCTCAGGGGTTCACCCCTCCACTTT. This gives the protein CASSLLRGSPLHF.

V usage is TRBV3-1 (or the pseudogene TRBV3-2) and J usage is TRBJ2-7, with 9 nucleotides matching TRBD1. The germline gives CDR1 LGHDT, CDR2 YNNKEL (reference sequence). The trim removed 4 bases at V and 2 bases at J, leaving 12 bases unmatched. This CDR3 spans 17 amino acids. This CDR3 reads CASSRTKRDRATYEQYF. The DNA for the CDR3 is TGTGCCAGCAGCCGAACGAAACGGGACAGGGCTACCTACGAGCAGTACTTC.

A single count supports this clone. This chain links TRBV11-2 with TRBJ1-1; weak D call: TRBD1 (5 bases). Germline CDR1 reads SGHAT; CDR2 reads FQNNGV. Between the trimmed V and J ends, which lost 5 bases and 1 base, there was a span of 14 bases. This CDR3 is 15 amino acids long. The CDR3 protein is CASSQRGRRNTEAFF. The CDR3 DNA reads as TGTGCCAGCAGCCAGCGGGGCAGGCGGAACACTGAAGCTTTCTTT.

The rearrangement links TRBV20-1 to TRBJ2-7; D possibly corresponds to TRBD2 (5 bases). V shed 5 bases and J shed 11 bases, with 13 bases lying between them. Germline lookup yields CDR1 DFQATT and CDR2 SNEGSKA (reference sequence). CDR3 size: 10 residues. CDR3 nucleotide sequence: TGCAGTGCTGGTGTGGAGGCGGAGTACTTC. It encodes CSAGVEAEYF.

The rearrangement uses TRBV5-1 and TRBJ2-7, with D perhaps TRBD1 (8 bases). CDR1 is SGHRS and CDR2 is YFSETQ in the germline V gene. This CDR3 contains 16 residues. Trimming stripped 4 bases from V and 0 bases from J, with 17 bases between. CDR3 residues: CASSRGATGDSYEQYF. CDR3 in DNA: TGCGCCAGCAGCCGGGGGGCGACAGGGGACTCCTACGAGCAGTACTTC. The variable domain in full, completed from reference TRBV5-1 and TRBJ2-7, reads KAGVTQTPRYLIKTRGQQVTLSCSPISGHRSVSWYQQTPGQGLQFLFEYFSETQRNKGNFPGRFSGRQFSNSRSEMNVSTLELGDSALYLCASSRGATGDSYEQYFGPGTRLTVT.

The chain recombines TRBV18 with TRBJ2-7; D is uncertain. The CDR3 is made up of 14 amino acids. The germline V and J ends were trimmed by 0 bases and 7 bases, with 13 bases remaining between them. Germline V gene data show CDR1 as KGHSH and CDR2 as LQKENI. The chain's CDR3 is CASSPPTFIGEQYF. The CDR3 bases are TGTGCCAGCTCACCACCGACTTTTATCGGGGAGCAGTACTTC.

The chain couples TRBV18 to TRBJ1-2, with D possibly being TRBD1 (5 bases). Between the trimmed V and J ends, which lost 0 bases and 3 bases, there was a span of 11 bases. The CDR3 length is 15 residues. Germline V CDR1 and CDR2: KGHSH, LQKENI. The CDR3 loop is CASSPPSDRHYGYTF. CDR3 nucleotide sequence: TGTGCCAGCTCACCACCGTCCGACAGACACTATGGCTACACCTTC. Full variable domain (remainder filled in from reference TRBV18 and TRBJ1-2): NAGVMQNPRHLVRRRGQEARLRCSPMKGHSHVYWYRQLPEEGLKFMVYLQKENIIDESGMPKERFSAEFPKEGPSILRIQQVVRGDSAAYFCASSPPSDRHYGYTFGSGTRLTVV.

This chain links TRBV5-4 with TRBJ2-1; TRBD2 matches at 7 bases. Germline V CDR1 and CDR2: SGHNT, YYREEE (reference sequence). The V gene end was trimmed by 3 bases and the J gene end by 5 bases; junction bases not matched to a gene: 8. The CDR3 spans 15 residues. Written as DNA, the CDR3 is TGTGCCAGCAGCTCACCGGGAGGAGGGCACAATGAGCAGTTCTTC. It encodes CASSSPGGGHNEQFF.

The rearrangement joins TRBV6-5 to TRBJ2-3; D might be TRBD1 (5 bases). V lost 0 bases to trimming and J lost 0 bases, with 10 bases between them. Germline V gene lookup returns CDR1 MNHEY and CDR2 SVGAGI. CDR3 length: 16 residues. The CDR3 nucleotides are TGTGCCAGCAGTTACTCAGGGCAGGGAAGCACAGATACGCAGTATTTT. Its protein is CASSYSGQGSTDTQYF.

The gene calls are TRBV6-5 and TRBJ2-5; maybe TRBD2 (6 bases). With 0 bases removed from V and 4 bases from J, the gap between germline ends came to 6 bases. The CDR3 runs to 13 residues. The germline CDR1 and CDR2 sequences are MNHEY and SVGAGI. In DNA form, the CDR3 reads TGTGCCAGCAGTTACTCTAGCGGAGAGACCCAGTACTTC. Translation gives CASSYSSGETQYF.

V gene TRBV19 combines with J gene TRBJ1-5; 9 bases fit TRBD1. The trim removed 8 bases at V and 10 bases at J, leaving 9 bases unmatched. Germline CDR1 reads LNHDA; CDR2 reads SQIVND (reference sequence). There are 13 residues in the CDR3. In DNA form, the CDR3 reads TGTGCCAGTGCGGACAGGGGCCTGCGTCCCCAGCATTTT. The encoded protein is CASADRGLRPQHF.

This rearrangement joins TRBV7-9 to TRBJ1-5, with D possibly matching TRBD1 (6 bases). CDR1 and CDR2 (germline): SEHNR, FQNEAQ (reference sequence). Trimming shortened V by 5 bases and J by 4 bases, and 9 bases separated the two germline ends. This CDR3 has 13 amino acids. CDR3 bases: TGTGCCAGCAGCGCTCAGGGGAATCAGCCCCAGCATTTT. This translates into CASSAQGNQPQHF.

This chain joins TRBV5-4 and TRBJ2-7, with 10 nucleotides matching TRBD1. This CDR3 has 15 residues. CDR1 and CDR2 (germline): SGHNT, YYREEE (reference sequence). Trimming took 2 bases from V and 2 from J; bases not matched to a gene: 4. The CDR3 bases are TGTGCCAGCAGCTTAGGCGGGACAGGGGCCTACGAGCAGTACTTC. Translating it yields CASSLGGTGAYEQYF.

This clone came up once. The chain is built from TRBV18 and TRBJ2-5; perhaps TRBD2 as D (6 bases). The germline V gene encodes CDR1 KGHSH and CDR2 LQKENI. CDR3 length: 19 residues. Between the trimmed V and J ends, which lost 2 bases and 1 base, there was a span of 23 bases. The CDR3 DNA follows: TGTGCCAGCTCACCAGGGAGGCTTTTCGAAGGCGGGACCCAAGAGACCCAGTACTTC. Protein sequence: CASSPGRLFEGGTQETQYF.

This chain links TRBV18 with TRBJ1-5, with D possibly TRBD1 on 5 matching bases. The CDR3 sequence is 14 residues long. The germline V gene encodes CDR1 KGHSH and CDR2 LQKENI. V was pared by 3 bases and J by 3 bases, with 9 bases between. Here the CDR3 reads CASSPDSANQPQHF. As DNA, the CDR3 is TGTGCCAGCTCACCCGACAGCGCCAATCAGCCCCAGCATTTT.

CDR3 amino acids: CASSTGGFTGELFF. DNA for the CDR3: TGCGCCAGCAGTACAGGGGGCTTCACCGGGGAGCTGTTTTTT. The rearrangement links TRBV5-1 to TRBJ2-2, with TRBD1 matching 9 bases. CDR1 and CDR2 (germline): SGHRS, YFSETQ. V lost 5 bases to trimming and J lost 4 bases; unmatched junction nucleotides: 3. The CDR3 is 14 amino acids.